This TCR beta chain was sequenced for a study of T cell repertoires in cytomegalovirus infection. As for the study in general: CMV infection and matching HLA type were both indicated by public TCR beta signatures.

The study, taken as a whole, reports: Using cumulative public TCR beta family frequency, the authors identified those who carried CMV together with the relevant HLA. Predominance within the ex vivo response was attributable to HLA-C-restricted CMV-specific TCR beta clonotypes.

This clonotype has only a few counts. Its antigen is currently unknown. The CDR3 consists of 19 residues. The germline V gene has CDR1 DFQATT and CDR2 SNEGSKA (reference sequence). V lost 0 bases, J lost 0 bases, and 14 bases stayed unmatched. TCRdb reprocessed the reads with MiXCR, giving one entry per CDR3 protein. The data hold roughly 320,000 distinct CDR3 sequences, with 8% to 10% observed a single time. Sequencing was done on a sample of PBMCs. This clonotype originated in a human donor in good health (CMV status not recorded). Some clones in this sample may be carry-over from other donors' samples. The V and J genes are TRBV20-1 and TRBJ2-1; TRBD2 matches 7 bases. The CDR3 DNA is TGCAGTGCTAGAGATTATAGGCTAGCGGAGTCGAGCTCCTACAATGAGCAGTTCTTC. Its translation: CSARDYRLAESSSYNEQFF.